These 10 T cell receptor beta chains share one sample of origin, sequenced in a study of CD8 T cells in ankylosing spondylitis. Study-wide points: Ankylosing spondylitis blood appeared to be characterized by a TCR beta motif of 7 to 9 highly homologous variants.

Using its own MiXCR run on the 5' RACE reads, TCRdb lists one record per CDR3 protein. The sample lists 750,000 to 850,000 distinct CDR3 sequences, around 11% occurring once. These receptors have no known antigen. Sample: blood, either unsorted or a sorted T cell fraction (not recorded which). These receptors came from a male donor with ankylosing spondylitis.

This clonotype was observed a few times. The V call is TRBV20-1, the J call TRBJ2-5; D remains unclear. V was clipped by 7 bases and J by 5 bases, with 14 bases between them. Germline values: CDR1 DFQATT, CDR2 SNEGSKA (reference sequence). The length of the CDR3 is 12 residues. CDR3 DNA: TGCAGTGGCGTGCATCTTGGGGAGACCCAGTACTTC. Amino acids: CSGVHLGETQYF.

Only a few counts were recorded for this clonotype. The rearrangement links TRBV10-3 to TRBJ1-1, with a weak D call TRBD1 (5 bases). The V and J ends lost 8 bases and 1 base respectively, with 17 bases between them. Germline V CDR1 and CDR2: ENHRY, SYGVKD. CDR3 length: 15 amino acids. CDR3 DNA sequence: TGTGCCATCGGAGGGACCTACCCAGCGAACACTGAAGCTTTCTTT. Translation gives CAIGGTYPANTEAFF.

This clonotype was recorded many times. The chain has TRBV6-5 and TRBJ1-2; D call uncertain. Trimming pared 4 bases from V and 4 bases from J, leaving 10 bases between. The CDR3 covers 13 residues. Per germline, CDR1 MNHEY and CDR2 SVGAGI. This chain's CDR3 is CASSWTAGYGYTF. CDR3 nucleotides: TGTGCCAGCAGTTGGACGGCGGGCTATGGCTACACCTTC.

The rearrangement joins TRBV6-2 or TRBV6-3 to TRBJ2-7; 11 bases line up with TRBD1. After removal of 0 bases from V and 6 bases from J, the junction contained 7 bases not matched to a gene. The CDR3 spans 16 residues. Germline CDR1 MNHEY, CDR2 SVGEGT. CDR3 residues: CASSYSIADRGPEQYF. CDR3 nucleotide sequence: TGTGCCAGCAGTTACTCGATTGCGGACAGGGGGCCCGAGCAGTACTTC.

Ten or more counts support this clonotype. This chain connects TRBV12-3 or TRBV12-4 to TRBJ2-5, with D uncertain. V lost 1 base and J 4 bases, leaving 7 bases between the germline ends. The CDR3 is 13 residues long. CDR3 loop: CASSLVARETQYF. CDR3 DNA: TGTGCCAGCAGTTTAGTAGCCAGAGAGACCCAGTACTTC.

This clonotype was counted between two and nine times. The chain recombines TRBV20-1 with TRBJ2-7; the match to TRBD2 covers 7 bases. CDR3 length: 14 amino acids. With 2 bases clipped from V and 7 bases from J, the junction kept 11 bases outside the gene matches. Germline CDR1 is DFQATT and CDR2 is SNEGSKA (reference sequence). As DNA, the CDR3 is TGCAGTGCTAGAAAGGCTAGCGGACTGGGGGAGCAGTACTTC. Translation gives CSARKASGLGEQYF.

The rearrangement joins TRBV6-6 to TRBJ2-2, with a weak D call TRBD1 (5 bases). Trimming pared 5 bases from V and 3 bases from J, leaving 7 bases between. This CDR3 is 13 amino acids long. Looked up from germline, CDR1 is MNHNY and CDR2 is SVGAGI (reference sequence). The CDR3 nucleotides are TGTGCCAGCAGTGTCAGGGACACCGGGGAGCTGTTTTTT. This sequence encodes CASSVRDTGELFF.

The sample holds a few counts of this clonotype. This chain joins TRBV20-1 and TRBJ2-3; weak D call: TRBD2 (5 bases). Looked up from germline, CDR1 is DFQATT and CDR2 is SNEGSKA (reference sequence). Trimming pared 4 bases from V and 0 bases from J, leaving 17 bases between. CDR3 size: 16 residues. The CDR3 spells CSATGSHTRSTDTQYF. The CDR3 DNA is TGCAGTGCTACGGGGTCACATACCCGTAGCACAGATACGCAGTATTTT.

This clonotype came up a few times. This chain uses TRBV4-2 with TRBJ1-1; a possible D gene is TRBD1 (5 bases). This CDR3 contains 16 residues. Germline CDR1 and CDR2: LGHNA and YNFKEQ. With 1 base removed from V and 0 bases from J, the gap between germline ends came to 12 bases. DNA of the CDR3: TGTGCCAGCAGCCAAGTTGGGGCCGGATTGAACACTGAAGCTTTCTTT. This sequence encodes CASSQVGAGLNTEAFF.

This clonotype occurred a few times. The chain uses TRBV18 and TRBJ1-1, with 11 bases that match TRBD1. The ends lost 2 bases at V and 6 bases at J; junction bases unmatched: 2. Germline CDR1 reads KGHSH; CDR2 reads LQKENI. The CDR3 is made up of 14 amino acids. As DNA, the CDR3 is TGTGCCAGCTCACCAGGACAGGGGGCGGCTGAAGCTTTCTTT. Protein sequence: CASSPGQGAAEAFF.